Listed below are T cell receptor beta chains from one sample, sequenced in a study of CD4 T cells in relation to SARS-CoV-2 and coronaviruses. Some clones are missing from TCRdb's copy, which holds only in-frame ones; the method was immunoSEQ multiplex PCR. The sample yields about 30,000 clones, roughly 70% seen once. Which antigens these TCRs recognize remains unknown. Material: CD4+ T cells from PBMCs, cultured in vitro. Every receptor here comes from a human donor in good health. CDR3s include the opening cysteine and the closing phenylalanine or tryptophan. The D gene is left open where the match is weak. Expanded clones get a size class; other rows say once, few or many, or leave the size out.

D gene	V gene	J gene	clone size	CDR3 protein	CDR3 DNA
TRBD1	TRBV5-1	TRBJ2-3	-	CASSLNRDRGRTDTQYF	TGCGCCAGCAGCTTAAACCGGGACAGGGGTCGGACAGATACGCAGTATTTT
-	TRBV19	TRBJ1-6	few	CASSISWRDNSPLHF	TGTGCCAGTAGTATATCGTGGAGAGATAATTCACCCCTCCACTTT
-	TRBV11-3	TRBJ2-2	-	CASSLLAGELFF	TGTGCCAGCAGCTTACTAGCCGGGGAGCTGTTTTTT
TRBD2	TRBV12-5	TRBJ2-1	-	CASGLPTSGGGNEQFF	TGTGCTAGTGGTTTGCCTACTAGCGGGGGCGGGAATGAGCAGTTCTTC
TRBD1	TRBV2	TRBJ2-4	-	CASSEPGTALSIQYF	TGTGCCAGCAGTGAGCCGGGGACAGCTTTGAGCATTCAGTACTTC
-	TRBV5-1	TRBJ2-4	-	CASSFETGTKNIQYF	TGCGCCAGCAGCTTCGAGACAGGTACCAAAAACATTCAGTACTTC
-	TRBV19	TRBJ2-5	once	CASSTLSAGNRETQYF	TGTGCCAGTAGTACCCTCTCGGCAGGGAACAGAGAGACCCAGTACTTC
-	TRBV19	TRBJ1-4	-	CASRPQGSGEKLFF	TGTGCCAGTCGTCCCCAGGGCTCGGGGGAAAAACTGTTTTTT
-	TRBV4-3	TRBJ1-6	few	CASSQGARVGSPLHF	TGCGCCAGCAGCCAAGGCGCCAGGGTCGGTTCACCCCTCCACTTT
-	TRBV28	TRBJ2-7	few	CASSFPGGAYEQYF	TGTGCCAGCAGTTTCCCCGGCGGGGCCTACGAGCAGTACTTC
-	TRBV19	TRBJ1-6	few	CASSPARGESPLHF	TGTGCCAGTAGCCCCGCGCGGGGCGAATCACCCCTCCACTTT
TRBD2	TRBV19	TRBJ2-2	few	CASRARTSRSPTGELFF	TGTGCCAGTAGAGCACGGACTAGCAGGTCCCCCACCGGGGAGCTGTTTTTT
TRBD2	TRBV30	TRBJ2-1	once	CAWTSGRNEQFF	TGTGCCTGGACTAGCGGCCGCAATGAGCAGTTCTTC
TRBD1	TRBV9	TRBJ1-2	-	CASSGGQGYGYTF	TGTGCCAGCAGCGGCGGACAGGGCTATGGCTACACCTTC
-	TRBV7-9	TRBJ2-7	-	CASKPNRGGVTYEQYF	TGTGCCAGCAAGCCCAACCGGGGCGGGGTCACCTACGAGCAGTACTTC
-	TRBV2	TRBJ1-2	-	CASRNDANYGYTF	TGTGCCAGCAGAAACGACGCTAACTATGGCTACACCTTC
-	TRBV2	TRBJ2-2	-	CASIERASGELFF	TGTGCCAGCATCGAAAGGGCATCCGGGGAGCTGTTTTTT
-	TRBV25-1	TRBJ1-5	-	CASSEGVRPQHF	TGTGCCAGCAGTGAAGGTGTTCGGCCCCAGCATTTT
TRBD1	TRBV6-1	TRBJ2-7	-	CASSENGQGLKQYF	TGTGCCAGCAGTGAAAACGGACAGGGTTTGAAGCAGTACTTC
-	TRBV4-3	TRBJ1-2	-	CASSQDIRGRGYTF	TGCGCCAGCAGCCAAGATATTAGGGGTCGTGGCTACACCTTC
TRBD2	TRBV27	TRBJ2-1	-	CASGLEPGTSGRRGEQFF	TGTGCCAGCGGTCTCGAACCCGGGACTAGCGGGAGAAGGGGTGAGCAGTTCTTC
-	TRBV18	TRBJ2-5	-	CASSPRERDGTQYF	TGTGCCAGCTCACCCAGGGAAAGGGATGGGACCCAGTACTTC
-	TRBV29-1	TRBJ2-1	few	CSSPGTAYNEQFF	TGCAGCTCCCCGGGGACTGCCTACAATGAGCAGTTCTTC
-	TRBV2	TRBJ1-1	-	CASSENGKETEAFF	TGTGCCAGCAGTGAAAACGGGAAGGAGACTGAAGCTTTCTTT
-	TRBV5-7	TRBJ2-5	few	CASSPRGQETQYF	TGTGCCAGCAGCCCAAGAGGCCAAGAGACCCAGTACTTC
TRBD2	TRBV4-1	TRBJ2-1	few	CASSQDPGLAGDNEQFF	TGCGCCAGCAGCCAAGATCCGGGACTAGCGGGGGACAATGAGCAGTTCTTC
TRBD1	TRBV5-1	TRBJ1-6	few	CASSQGRDRFNNSPLHF	TGCGCCAGCTCTCAAGGCCGGGACAGGTTCAATAATTCACCCCTCCACTTT
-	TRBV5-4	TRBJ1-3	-	CASSLGGASGNTIYF	TGTGCCAGCAGCTTGGGGGGGGCCTCTGGAAACACCATATATTTT
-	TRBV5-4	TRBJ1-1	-	CASSRAGGTMNTEAFF	TGTGCCAGCAGCCGGGCGGGGGGTACCATGAACACTGAAGCTTTCTTT
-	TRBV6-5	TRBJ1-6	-	CASDRRSYNSPLHF	TGTGCCAGCGACAGGCGCTCCTATAATTCACCCCTCCACTTT
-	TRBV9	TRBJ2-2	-	CASSVSPLAYTGELFF	TGTGCCAGCAGCGTCTCCCCACTAGCATACACCGGGGAGCTGTTTTTT
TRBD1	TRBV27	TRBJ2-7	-	CASRSKGQGAVYEQYF	TGTGCCAGCAGATCAAAGGGACAGGGGGCTGTCTACGAGCAGTACTTC
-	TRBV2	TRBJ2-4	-	CASSESAGIRYF	TGTGCCAGCAGTGAGTCGGCAGGGATTCGGTACTTC